Each of the 13 T cell receptor beta chains below was sequenced from the same sample in a study of T cell responses to AZD1222 COVID-19 vaccine. TCRdb keeps only in-frame clones here, not all; method: immunoSEQ multiplex PCR. Of some 81,000 clones listed, just over 85% are singletons. This specimen was peripheral blood, taken 28 days after the second AZD1222 dose. Receptors were obtained from an adult who received the AZD1222 COVID-19 vaccine.

The J gene is TRBJ1-5, the V gene TRBV6-4, with D possibly being TRBD1 (5 bases). The CDR3 contains 15 residues. V was clipped by 3 bases and J by 0 bases, with 9 bases between them. The germline V gene has CDR1 MRHNA and CDR2 SNTAGT. The CDR3 DNA sequence: TGTGCCAGCAGTGATTCCGGGACTAGCAATCAGCCCCAGCATTTT. Encoded protein: CASSDSGTSNQPQHF.

This clone has just one count. V usage is TRBV7-6 and J usage is TRBJ2-6; D ambiguous. The germline gives CDR1 SGHVS, CDR2 FNYEAQ. The CDR3 runs to 20 residues. V lost 1 base to trimming and J lost 0 bases, with 19 bases between them. The CDR3 region is CASSLVSRQRPLSGANVLTF. DNA for the CDR3: TGTGCCAGCAGCTTAGTAAGTCGGCAGAGGCCTCTCTCTGGGGCCAACGTCCTGACTTTC.

This chain links TRBV28 with TRBJ2-7; 7 bases match TRBD1. V lost 5 bases to trimming and J lost 0 bases; unmatched junction nucleotides: 13. The germline V gene has CDR1 MDHEN and CDR2 SYDVKM. This CDR3 spans 17 amino acids. The CDR3 protein is CASSPHPGQPSSYEQYF. CDR3 coding DNA: TGTGCCAGCAGTCCGCACCCGGGACAGCCTAGCTCCTACGAGCAGTACTTC.

This sequence joins TRBV10-2 and TRBJ1-3; D remains unclear. CDR3 length equals 15 residues. Per the germline V gene, CDR1 is WSHSY and CDR2 is SAAADI. Deletions cut 8 bases from V and 0 bases from J, with 14 bases between. CDR3 DNA sequence: TGCGCCAGCTTCGGCCTGCTCTCCTCTGGAAACACCATATATTTT. This codes for CASFGLLSSGNTIYF.

The chain is built from TRBV3-1 (or the pseudogene TRBV3-2) and TRBJ2-7, with a weak D call TRBD1 (6 bases). V dropped 7 bases and J dropped 5 bases, with 12 bases sitting between them. This CDR3 is 12 amino acids long. Germline values: CDR1 LGHDT, CDR2 YNNKEL (reference sequence). The CDR3 bases are TGTGCCAGCAACCCTGGGGGCCACGAGCAGTACTTC. It yields the protein CASNPGGHEQYF.

The chain combines TRBV6-1 with TRBJ2-7, with D perhaps TRBD1 (5 bases). This CDR3 is built from 12 residues. Germline CDR1 MNHNS, CDR2 SASEGT. Deletions cut 3 bases from V and 2 bases from J, with 5 bases between. The CDR3, as DNA: TGTGCCAGCAGTGACAGGGCCTACGAGCAGTACTTC. Its protein product is CASSDRAYEQYF.

The chain links TRBV6-5 to TRBJ1-1, with no clear D. Germline CDR1 MNHEY, CDR2 SVGAGI. Trimming cost V 0 bases and J 0 bases, with 8 bases left between them. This CDR3 contains 15 residues. CDR3 nucleotides: TGTGCCAGCAGTTACTCGACGGGGTTGAACACTGAAGCTTTCTTT. Translating it yields CASSYSTGLNTEAFF.

Points on this clone: Other DNA sequences of this sample code for an identical CDR3. V gene TRBV19 combines with J gene TRBJ2-2; TRBD2 is a possible D gene (5 bases). Germline CDR1 reads LNHDA; CDR2 reads SQIVND (reference sequence). The V gene lost 7 bases and the J gene lost 1 base, with 7 bases spanning the gap. CDR3 length equals 13 residues. In nucleotides, the CDR3 is TGTGCCAGTACCCGGGGGAACACCGGGGAGCTGTTTTTT. Translation: CASTRGNTGELFF. Complete variable domain (other parts from reference TRBV19 and TRBJ2-2): DGGITQSPKYLFRKEGQNVTLSCEQNLNHDAMYWYRQDPGQGLRLIYYSQIVNDFQKGDIAEGYSVSREKKESFPLTVTSAQKNPTAFYLCASTRGNTGELFFGEGSRLTVL.

This clone was found once. The V call is TRBV28, the J call TRBJ2-1, with 10 bases lining up with TRBD1. V gave up 3 bases and J gave up 5 bases; unmatched junction bases: 7. CDR1 is MDHEN, CDR2 SYDVKM, per germline. The CDR3 runs to 16 residues. In DNA form, the CDR3 reads TGTGCCAGCAGTTTTTTAGGGACAGGGGATAACAATGAGCAGTTCTTC. Its translation: CASSFLGTGDNNEQFF.

The chain employs TRBV30 and TRBJ2-7; D gene uncertain. V was cut by 4 bases and J by 2 bases, with 15 bases left in between. Germline V gene lookup returns CDR1 GTSNPN and CDR2 SVGIG (reference sequence). The length of the CDR3 is 14 residues. In DNA, the CDR3 is TGTGCCTGGACTTCAGACCTGAAACCCTACGAGCAGTACTTC. Amino acid sequence: CAWTSDLKPYEQYF.

The chain employs TRBV7-2 and TRBJ2-7, with D possibly TRBD2 on 6 matching bases. The germline V gene has CDR1 SGHTA and CDR2 FQGNSA. The CDR3 is 14 amino acids. Between the trimmed V and J ends, which lost 6 bases and 3 bases, there was a span of 15 bases. CDR3 nucleotide sequence: TGTGCCAGCAGACGTGGAGGGGATTACTACGAGCAGTACTTC. Amino acids: CASRRGGDYYEQYF.

The J gene is TRBJ2-5, the V gene TRBV5-4; 10 positions match TRBD2. The CDR3 extends over 16 amino acids. Germline CDR1 reads SGHNT; CDR2 reads YYREEE (reference sequence). The V gene end was trimmed by 0 bases and the J gene end by 3 bases; junction bases not matched to a gene: 5. For the CDR3, the DNA is TGTGCCAGCAGCTTGGTTGGGCTAGCGGGGGAAGAGACCCAGTACTTC. Its protein product is CASSLVGLAGEETQYF.

This chain joins TRBV5-6 and TRBJ2-3; possibly TRBD2 for D (6 bases). Trimming stripped 5 bases from V and 4 bases from J, with 17 bases between. Germline assignment: CDR1 SGHDT and CDR2 YYEEEE. The CDR3 covers 15 residues. This CDR3 is CASSGDLGGSDTQYF. CDR3 bases: TGTGCCAGCAGTGGGGACCTCGGGGGATCAGATACGCAGTATTTT.